This entry describes one TCR beta chain. Methods used by the authors: Amplification from reference gene primers served as the basis for estimated nucleated cell counts. The repertoire was sequenced with immunoSEQ multiplex PCR; TCRdb's copy has only in-frame clones and lacks some. The V and J calls and the clone size are those of that table, but D and trimming were determined from the DNA. The table lists some 380,000 clones, 90% of them singletons. The germline V gene has CDR1 SGHRS and CDR2 YFSETQ. V gave up 4 bases and J gave up 8 bases; unmatched junction bases: 10. The CDR3 length is 15 residues. These data originate in a study of blood T cell repertoires in COVID-19.

The source material was peripheral blood. The chain joins TRBV5-1 to TRBJ2-2; 8 nucleotides agree with TRBD1. The TCR sequence derives from a man aged 18-30 years with active or convalescent COVID-19. For the CDR3, the DNA is TGCGCCAGCAGCCTGGACAGGGTAGCGTCTGGGGAGCTGTTTTTT. This sequence encodes CASSLDRVASGELFF.